This T cell receptor beta chain appears in the sequencing data of a study of T cells in Graves' hyperthyroidism and ophthalmopathy. CDR3 size: 14 residues. Germline V CDR1 and CDR2: MGHRA, YSYEKL. The V gene lost 2 bases and the J gene lost 1 base, with 8 bases spanning the gap. Template material for amplifying TCR beta CDR3 regions consisted of RNA transcripts. Researchers ran a first-round RT-PCR on the TCR CDR3 using the HTBI primer set. TCRdb used MiXCR to reprocess the multiplex PCR reads, holding one entry per CDR3 protein. Of under 550,000 distinct CDR3 sequences in the sample, approximately 20% are singletons; the top ten hold 47%. This clonotype has more than one count but fewer than ten.

J is TRBJ1-1 and V is TRBV4-1; D is possibly TRBD1 (6 bases). This sequence was found in a man aged 40-55 years with Graves' ophthalmopathy. The sample comprised blood. CDR3 in DNA: TGCGCCAGCAGCCAAACACAGGGGAACACTGAAGCTTTCTTT. Protein product: CASSQTQGNTEAFF.